These 6 T cell receptor beta chains came from one sample sequenced in a study of blood T cell repertoires in COVID-19. The assay was immunoSEQ multiplex PCR, and TCRdb's table has in-frame clones only and misses some. The table shows approximately 97,000 clones, with approximately 90% occurring only once. Source material: peripheral blood. These receptors all stem from a woman aged 45-59 years with COVID-19, enrolled during active disease.

This chain uses TRBV4-3 with TRBJ2-7, with D tentatively TRBD1 (5 bases). This CDR3 is built from 15 residues. Germline V gene lookup returns CDR1 LGHNA and CDR2 YSLEER. V lost 0 bases and J lost 3, with 12 bases in between. Here the CDR3 DNA reads TGCGCCAGCAGCCAAGAAGCAGGGTGGTACTACGAGCAGTACTTC. Translating gives CASSQEAGWYYEQYF.

The chain recombines TRBV9 with TRBJ2-2; the match to TRBD1 covers 7 bases. The CDR3 sequence is 14 residues long. CDR1 is SGDLS, CDR2 YYNGEE, per germline. After removal of 4 bases from V and 6 bases from J, the junction contained 6 bases not matched to a gene. The CDR3 nucleotides read TGTGCCAGCAGCCAACGACAGGGACCCGGGGAGCTGTTTTTT. This translates into CASSQRQGPGELFF. The full variable domain, with the rest looked up from reference TRBV9 and TRBJ2-2, is DSGVTQTPKHLITATGQRVTLRCSPRSGDLSVYWYQQSLDQGLQFLIQYYNGEERAKGNILERFSAQQFPDLHSELNLSSLELGDSALYFCASSQRQGPGELFFGEGSRLTVL.

The chain recombines TRBV4-1 with TRBJ2-7; a possible D gene is TRBD2 (5 bases). Trimming cost V 1 base and J 3 bases, with 10 bases left between them. The CDR3 consists of 14 residues. The germline V gene has CDR1 MGHRA and CDR2 YSYEKL. CDR3 protein: CASSQGTQDYEQYF. The CDR3 coding sequence is TGCGCCAGCAGCCAAGGGACTCAGGACTACGAGCAGTACTTC.

In DNA, the CDR3 is TGTGCCAGCAGCGTAGACGGAGGGCCACGGTCACCCCTCCACTTT. Translated: CASSVDGGPRSPLHF. This chain links TRBV9 with TRBJ1-6; D not resolved. Looked up from germline, CDR1 is SGDLS and CDR2 is YYNGEE. Trimming removed 0 bases from V and 10 bases from J, with 14 bases in between. The CDR3 is made up of 15 amino acids.

The chain joins TRBV3-1 (or the pseudogene TRBV3-2) to TRBJ2-7; a possible D gene is TRBD2 (6 bases). Germline V gene lookup returns CDR1 LGHDT and CDR2 YNNKEL (reference sequence). CDR3 length: 15 amino acids. Trimming stripped 1 base from V and 1 base from J, with 11 bases between. CDR3 sequence (DNA): TGTGCCAGCAGCCAAGGAGGGAGGAGGTCCTACGAGCAGTACTTC. Its translation is CASSQGGRRSYEQYF.

The chain uses TRBV19 and TRBJ1-5; weak D call: TRBD1 (5 bases). Per the germline V gene, CDR1 is LNHDA and CDR2 is SQIVND (reference sequence). The CDR3 is 18 amino acids. V lost 3 bases, J lost 4 bases, and 22 bases lay in between. The CDR3 DNA is TGTGCCAGTAGTATGCGCTCTGGAGTCCAGGGAGGAAATCAGCCCCAGCATTTT. It yields the protein CASSMRSGVQGGNQPQHF.